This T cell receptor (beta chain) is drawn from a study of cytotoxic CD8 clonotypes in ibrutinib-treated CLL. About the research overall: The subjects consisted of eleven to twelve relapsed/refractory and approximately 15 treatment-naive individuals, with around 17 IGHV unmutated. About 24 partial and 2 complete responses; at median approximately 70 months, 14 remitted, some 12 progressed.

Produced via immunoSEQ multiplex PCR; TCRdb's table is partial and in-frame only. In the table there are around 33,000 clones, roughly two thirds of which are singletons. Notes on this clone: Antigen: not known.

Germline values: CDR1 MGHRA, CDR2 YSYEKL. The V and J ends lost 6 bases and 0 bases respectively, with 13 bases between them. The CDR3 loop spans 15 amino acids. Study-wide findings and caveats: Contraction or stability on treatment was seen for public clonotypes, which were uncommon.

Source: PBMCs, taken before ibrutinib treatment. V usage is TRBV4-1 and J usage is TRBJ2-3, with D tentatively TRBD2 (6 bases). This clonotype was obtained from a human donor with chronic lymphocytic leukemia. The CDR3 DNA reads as TGCGCCAGCAGTTTTCGGGGGAGGAGCACAGATACGCAGTATTTT. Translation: CASSFRGRSTDTQYF.